The 9 T cell receptor beta chains in this list originate from one sample, sequenced in a study of vaccination and CD4 T cells after COVID-19. The treatment here: approximately 10-day PBMC culture with coronavirus spike peptide pools or control peptides (ViraFEST assay). CD4+ T-cell collection from the unexposed donor predated the COVID-19 pandemic (2011-2018). No antigen has been identified for these receptors. Sequenced with the Oncomine TCR Beta short-read assay was DNA taken from cultured CD4+ T cells. One entry per CDR3 protein, called by TCRdb with MiXCR from the PCR reads. The repertoire includes around 8,200 distinct CDR3 sequences, around 50% of them detected once, and 24% sits in the top ten. Sequenced material: CD4+ T cells from blood, cultured in vitro. These receptor sequences come from a human donor in good health.

V gene TRBV6-1 combines with J gene TRBJ2-4; perhaps TRBD2 as D (6 bases). The CDR3 has 13 amino acids. Deletions cut 6 bases from V and 8 bases from J, with 14 bases between. Germline V gene lookup returns CDR1 MNHNS and CDR2 SASEGT. CDR3 loop: CASRQDWGDIQYF. The CDR3 DNA follows: TGTGCCAGCAGGCAGGACTGGGGGGACATTCAGTACTTC.

V gene TRBV6-1 combines with J gene TRBJ2-1; 12 nucleotides match TRBD2. The junction had 16 bases not matched to a gene; V was cut back by 7 bases and J by 0 bases. The CDR3 is 20 residues long. The V gene's germline CDR1 is MNHNS and CDR2 SASEGT. In DNA form, the CDR3 reads TGTGCCAGCAAAATAACGAGGGGGCTAGCGGGGGGGAGCTCCTACAATGAGCAGTTCTTC. Translated: CASKITRGLAGGSSYNEQFF.

Details on this clonotype: The junction departs from the called germline gene at one end, perhaps through a read error. The CDR3 is CASGLGTVRGIEAFF. Here the CDR3 DNA reads TGTGCCAGCGGCTTAGGTACAGTTCGGGGGATTGAAGCTTTCTTT. The chain is built from TRBV7-2 and TRBJ1-1, with D possibly being TRBD1 (5 bases). CDR1 is SGHTA, CDR2 FQGNSA, per germline. The CDR3 loop spans 15 amino acids.

This clonotype occurred a few times. The chain links TRBV28 to TRBJ1-6; the D is unclear. The CDR3 contains 16 residues. V lost 5 bases to trimming and J lost 7 bases, with 18 bases between them. The germline CDR1 and CDR2 sequences are MDHEN and SYDVKM. Written as DNA, the CDR3 is TGTGCCAGCAGTGGCTACATCCGCACCGGGAATTCACCCCTCCACTTT. Translating it yields CASSGYIRTGNSPLHF.

The V gene is TRBV20-1, the J gene TRBJ2-3; 8 bases align to TRBD1. This CDR3 has 15 residues. V lost 2 bases and J lost 5; bases outside the gene matches: 9. Germline V gene sequence: CDR1 DFQATT, CDR2 SNEGSKA (reference sequence). CDR3 nucleotides: TGCAGTGCTAGACCGGGACAGGCGAGGTTAGATACGCAGTATTTT. Amino acid sequence: CSARPGQARLDTQYF.

The V call is TRBV6-5, the J call TRBJ1-1; 8 bases fit TRBD1. The V gene end was trimmed by 2 bases and the J gene end by 7 bases; junction bases not matched to a gene: 3. The CDR3 sequence is 13 residues long. Germline V gene data show CDR1 as MNHEY and CDR2 as SVGAGI. CDR3 coding DNA: TGTGCCAGCAGTTACCGACAGGGGAATGAAGCTTTCTTT. Protein product: CASSYRQGNEAFF.

This clonotype was picked up a small number of times. V usage is TRBV6-2 or TRBV6-3 and J usage is TRBJ1-2, with D unclear. The CDR3 has 14 residues. V was cut by 3 bases and J by 0 bases, with 8 bases left in between. The V gene's germline CDR1 is MNHEY and CDR2 SVGEGT. The CDR3 coding sequence is TGTGCCAGCAGTTATGGTCGGCCTAACTATGGCTACACCTTC. It yields the protein CASSYGRPNYGYTF.

A few counts support this clonotype. The CDR3 sequence is CATSDNRVGQPQHF. In nucleotides, the CDR3 is TGTGCCACCAGTGACAACAGGGTTGGACAGCCCCAGCATTTT. This rearrangement joins TRBV24-1 to TRBJ1-5; D is perhaps TRBD1 (6 bases). V lost 4 bases to trimming and J lost 7 bases, with 13 bases between them. Germline V gene data show CDR1 as KGHDR and CDR2 as SFDVKD. This CDR3 region has 14 residues.

This clonotype showed up just a few times. The chain uses TRBV6-2 or TRBV6-3 and TRBJ1-5; no reliable D call. From germline, CDR1 is MNHEY and CDR2 SVGEGT. This CDR3 comprises 14 residues. Deletions cut 2 bases from V and 4 bases from J, with 9 bases between. CDR3 DNA: TGTGCCAGCAGTTACGTATCGGGGAATCAGCCCCAGCATTTT. Translated, it gives CASSYVSGNQPQHF.